The entry below describes one T cell receptor beta chain. Its antigen is not yet known. Qualities for individual bases were not recorded, and no much larger clone is one base off. Inclusive of the bounding cysteine and phenylalanine, the CDR3 is 14 residues long. The sequence is cut down to CDR3 DNA, 42 bases in frame from base 1. CDR1 SNHLY and CDR2 FYNNEI are derived from the germline V gene. Ends trimmed: V by 5 bases, J by 4 bases; bases unmatched to a gene: 5. All donors were healthy Caucasians. Three pairs of female monozygotic twins, all aged roughly 18 to 30 years, made up the twin cohort. Positive isolation kits from Invitrogen were used to isolate the CD4+ and CD8+ T cell populations. This sample stems from a study of identical twins (dated by TCRdb to 2016 to 2017). Concerning the study at large: To test whether fetal clonotypes persist, this study deep-sequenced TCR alpha and beta repertoires from monozygotic twins, from unrelated adults of various ages, and from cord blood. To rule out contamination, replicate twin experiments were performed at different times with different library preparation protocols. Overall study outcomes, separate from this receptor: Fewer insertions were carried by abundant cord blood beta clonotypes, a similar but weaker trend appeared in young adult naive repertoires, and no such trend appeared in memory repertoires. In monozygotic twins, recombination models systematically underestimated out-of-frame TCR alpha sharing, but the models matched the sharing seen between unrelated individuals. Invariant T cells such as MAIT and iNKT could partly confound zero-insertion analyses, although diverse VJ usage argued against such confounding for most clonotypes. Because the same donors could not be followed over many years, the conclusions relied on cross-sectional statistical analysis. Compared with coincidental sharing between unrelated individuals, out-of-frame TCR alpha sequences shared between twins showed an excess of sequences with low generation probability. A weaker excess of twin sharing was found in beta out-of-frame sequences because the signal-to-noise ratio was lowered by fewer shared sequences.

Receptors were amplified or captured by 5' RACE. For sequencing, an Illumina HiSeq 2000 was employed. Template switching introduced a universal primer binding site; the final cDNA contained a unique molecular identifier, enabling accurate counting of TCR cDNA molecules. Specific primers in the conserved constant-segment region were used to synthesize first-strand cDNA for the TCR alpha and beta chains. To control for contamination, every cDNA library was double barcoded, receiving both a SMART-Mk sample barcode and Illumina barcodes. TruSeq adapter sequences, together with Illumina sample barcodes, were added in two successive PCR steps. TCR alpha and beta cDNA libraries were sequenced on the Illumina HiSeq platform with custom primers. Per the original workflow: Unique molecular identifiers were extracted from raw reads with MiGEC, and CDR3 positions were determined with MiXCR. For each individual, recombination models were inferred using an EM algorithm with the repgenHMM and IGoR tools. The tcR package in R was used for shared clonotype analysis, with sharing normalized by the product of cloneset sizes. Out-of-frame nonproductive sequences were analyzed to study raw recombination free of thymic and clonal selection effects. In-frame beta chains were kept once TCRdb had trimmed the public reads at Q25 with fastp and called clones with MiXCR. Entries that share a CDR3 protein sequence are merged under the most common genes and DNA. Here the V and J calls rest on TCRdb's processing, not on the authors' analysis. In all, the sample holds around 470,000 distinct CDR3 sequences, and 11% to 15% of those were seen once. Of the sample, roughly 0.56% falls within the top ten clones.

Separately, the same data were catalogued under a study of yellow fever vaccine responses in identical twins. Drawing on the second study: According to the authors, the vaccine-induced T cell response in identical twins seemed to be partly convergent and partly specific to each individual. The study precisely tracked vaccine-responding T cell clones in identical twins.

This clonotype originated in a woman younger than 30 in good health. The chain is assembled from TRBV2 and TRBJ1-2, with 9 middle bases fitting TRBD1. Sequences were obtained from CD4+ T cells sorted from blood. The CDR3 protein is CASSSQGASYGYTF. The DNA sequence is TGTGCCAGCAGTTCACAGGGGGCTAGCTATGGCTACACCTTC.